This T cell receptor beta chain was captured in a study of T cell responses to AZD1222 COVID-19 vaccine. Study conclusions and caveats: Donors were largely white British and mainly female; clonal diversity was possibly underestimated. Spike-wide coverage was observed for vaccine-associated CD4 TCRs, with dominant responses at 160-218 and 743-854. Only after the peak T cell response were repertoires sampled. The study found Spike-specific TCR breadth and depth rose after two AZD1222 doses.

Using immunoSEQ multiplex PCR, the repertoire was profiled, and TCRdb retains in-frame clones only, with some absent. Of under 150,000 clones listed, approximately 91% are singletons. As concerns this clone: Its antigen is not known.

The CDR3 has 15 residues. V lost 4 bases, J lost 3 bases, and 5 bases stayed unmatched. CDR1 and CDR2 (germline): SEHNR, FQNEAQ (reference sequence). The V gene is TRBV7-9, the J gene TRBJ1-1, with 10 nucleotides matching TRBD1. The TCR sequence derives from an adult in good health. The specimen was peripheral blood, collected on day 0 of AZD1222 vaccination. CDR3 sequence reads: CASSYTGTGDTEAFF. In nucleotides, the CDR3 is TGTGCCAGCAGCTATACAGGGACAGGGGACACTGAAGCTTTCTTT.